This T cell receptor (beta chain) was recovered during a study of OX40 agonist ivuxolimab in advanced cancers. Study-wide findings and caveats: The study observed clonal expansion of CD4+ and CD8+ blood T cells by week 6 at 0.1 to 3.0 mg/kg.

Method: immunoSEQ multiplex PCR; TCRdb's copy keeps in-frame clones and lacks some. This table holds some 54,000 clones, about 85% found once. Blood sampling took place at baseline, cycle 4 day 1, and cycle 7 day 1. This clone was seen once. Its target is unknown. The CDR3 has 15 amino acids. Germline V gene data show CDR1 as MNHEY and CDR2 as SVGAGI. V lost 7 bases to trimming and J lost 2 bases; unmatched junction nucleotides: 7. The input for sequencing was CD4+ or CD8+ T cells sorted from blood, taken in a trial of the OX40 agonist ivuxolimab. The rearrangement uses TRBV6-5 and TRBJ2-5; 10 bases match TRBD2. The origin of this receptor is an adult with an advanced solid tumor such as melanoma, head and neck, liver or kidney cancer. This CDR3 is CASTPSGGQQETQYF. CDR3 DNA: TGTGCCAGCACCCCTAGCGGGGGCCAACAAGAGACCCAGTACTTC.